Below, 12 T cell receptor beta chains from the same sample are listed, as sequenced in a study of blood T cell repertoires in COVID-19 (dated by TCRdb to 2020 to 2021). The library was built by means of the immunoSEQ multiplex PCR assay. TCRdb holds this immuneACCESS table with in-frame rearrangements only. Some clones are missing; in checked studies, unresolved V genes explain under half, and the rest has no known cause. Recorded for this sample are 200,000 to 250,000 clones; around 90% of them occurred a single time. The ten largest clones represent approximately 15% of the sample. The source material was PBMCs or T cells enriched from blood (not recorded which). Receptor source: a woman between 50 and 59 years old with acute COVID-19.

The chain carries TRBV27 and TRBJ1-3; TRBD1 aligns across 9 bases. This CDR3 has 20 amino acids. Germline assignment: CDR1 MNHEY and CDR2 SMNVEV (reference sequence). The junction had 18 bases not matched to a gene; V was cut back by 5 bases and J by 1 base. For the CDR3, the DNA is TGTGCCAGCAGTCTCCCTATCCCGGGACAGGGTTTTTTGTCTGGAAACACCATATATTTT. Amino acids: CASSLPIPGQGFLSGNTIYF.

The chain is built from TRBV5-6 and TRBJ2-5; 7 bases map to TRBD1. Germline V lookup: CDR1 SGHDT, CDR2 YYEEEE. This CDR3 has 16 residues. Trimming removed 3 bases from V and 2 bases from J; junction bases left unmatched: 10. The CDR3 region is CASSSPRQGPQETQYF. CDR3 DNA: TGTGCCAGCAGCTCCCCGCGACAGGGCCCGCAAGAGACCCAGTACTTC.

DNA for the CDR3: TGTGCCAGCAGCTTCGTCGGACAGGGAGGAAGGCAGCCCCAGCATTTT. Protein sequence: CASSFVGQGGRQPQHF. This rearrangement joins TRBV7-2 to TRBJ1-5, with 8 nucleotides matching TRBD1. Germline V gene sequence: CDR1 SGHTA, CDR2 FQGNSA. V lost 3 bases, J lost 7 bases, and 11 bases stayed unmatched. The CDR3 spans 16 residues.

The chain is built from TRBV5-4 and TRBJ1-2, with 8 bases aligning to TRBD1. The CDR3 has 17 residues. Looked up from germline, CDR1 is SGHNT and CDR2 is YYREEE (reference sequence). V lost 4 bases to trimming and J lost 0 bases; unmatched junction nucleotides: 11. CDR3 bases: TGTGCCAGCAGCGCGGGACAGGTTACGAGGGCTAACTATGGCTACACCTTC. It translates to CASSAGQVTRANYGYTF.

This rearrangement joins TRBV7-2 to TRBJ2-1, with TRBD2 identical over 7 bases. The junction had 16 bases not matched to a gene; V was cut back by 3 bases and J by 5 bases. This CDR3 has 18 residues. Germline V gene sequence: CDR1 SGHTA, CDR2 FQGNSA. The CDR3 sequence is CASSFGLGRPVGDNEQFF. In nucleotides, the CDR3 is TGTGCCAGCAGCTTCGGACTAGGGCGCCCGGTAGGCGACAATGAGCAGTTCTTC. Full variable domain (remainder filled in from reference TRBV7-2 and TRBJ2-1): GAGVSQSPSNKVTEKGKDVELRCDPISGHTALYWYRQSLGQGLEFLIYFQGNSAPDKSGLPSDRFSAERTGGSVSTLTIQRTQQEDSAVYLCASSFGLGRPVGDNEQFFGPGTRLTVL.

The J gene is TRBJ1-1, the V gene TRBV28; 7 positions agree with TRBD1. Germline values: CDR1 MDHEN, CDR2 SYDVKM. Trimming at V came to 5 bases and at J to 1 base, leaving 4 bases not matched to a gene. CDR3 length: 14 amino acids. The DNA for the CDR3 is TGTGCCAGCAGTAAAAGACAGGGGAACACTGAAGCTTTCTTT. Its translation is CASSKRQGNTEAFF.

V usage is TRBV27 and J usage is TRBJ2-3; the match to TRBD1 covers 9 bases. The J segment lost 3 bases and the V segment lost 6 bases, leaving 10 bases of the junction unmatched. The CDR3 length is 16 residues. CDR1 MNHEY and CDR2 SMNVEV come from the germline V gene (reference sequence). The CDR3 nucleotides are TGTGCCAGCAGGTCAACAGGGGGCTTTAAGACAGATACGCAGTATTTT. Translation: CASRSTGGFKTDTQYF.

The genes are TRBV6-5 and TRBJ2-4, with TRBD1 identical over 7 bases. CDR1 and CDR2 (germline): MNHEY, SVGAGI. The V and J ends lost 0 bases and 9 bases, in that order; junction bases with no gene match: 11. CDR3 size: 16 residues. The CDR3 sequence is CASSYSWDSLGSIQYF. Written as DNA, the CDR3 is TGTGCCAGCAGTTACTCCTGGGACAGCCTTGGGAGCATTCAGTACTTC.

Regarding this clone: Distinct nucleotide sequences in the sample also encode this CDR3. This rearrangement joins TRBV28 to TRBJ2-2, with 10 bases identical to TRBD2. CDR1 is MDHEN and CDR2 is SYDVKM in the germline V gene. The CDR3 is 16 amino acids. The V gene end was trimmed by 6 bases and the J gene end by 1 base; junction bases not matched to a gene: 5. The CDR3: CASSPGLAENTGELFF. CDR3 nucleotide sequence: TGTGCCAGCAGCCCAGGACTAGCGGAGAACACCGGGGAGCTGTTTTTT.

The rearrangement links TRBV27 to TRBJ1-1; D unresolved. The length of the CDR3 is 14 residues. Germline CDR1 MNHEY, CDR2 SMNVEV (reference sequence). V gave up 0 bases and J gave up 10 bases, with 15 bases separating them. The CDR3: CASSLSIGVGGAFF. In nucleotides, the CDR3 is TGTGCCAGCAGTTTATCGATCGGGGTAGGTGGAGCTTTCTTT.

This clone showed up just once. The rearrangement joins TRBV28 to TRBJ2-1; 10 bases align to TRBD2. Germline assignment: CDR1 MDHEN and CDR2 SYDVKM. V shed 2 bases and J 2 bases; nucleotides not matched to a gene: 6. This CDR3 is 17 amino acids long. The CDR3 protein is CASSLGGAGGPYNEQFF. The CDR3, as DNA: TGTGCCAGCAGTTTAGGGGGAGCGGGAGGGCCCTACAATGAGCAGTTCTTC.

In DNA form, the CDR3 reads TGTGCCAGCAACCCGCAACAGGGGGAGGTCGGGGAGCTGTTTTTT. This codes for CASNPQQGEVGELFF. This chain joins TRBV28 and TRBJ2-2, with 8 positions matching TRBD1. The V segment lost 7 bases and the J segment 7 bases; nucleotides outside the gene matches: 11. The CDR3 sequence is 15 residues long. Germline V gene sequence: CDR1 MDHEN, CDR2 SYDVKM.